The clone carrying this TCR beta chain was counted between two and nine times. Its target is not known. Oncomine TCR Beta short-read sequencing was applied to DNA from cultured CD4+ T cells. TCRdb analysed the PCR reads with MiXCR anew, one entry per CDR3 protein. The sample records 21,000 or so distinct CDR3 sequences, about two fifths being singletons. This entry is derived from a study of vaccination and CD4 T cells after COVID-19. Study background: The convalescents comprised six males and four females, two of them Hispanic.

The ends were cut back, 3 bases at V and 7 bases at J, with 10 bases in the middle. CDR3 size: 12 residues. Germline CDR1 reads DFQATT; CDR2 reads SNEGSKA (reference sequence). General study points: Relatively small numbers of convalescent patients were studied, with no early post-infection timepoints included.

Indicated treatment: roughly 10-day PBMC culture with coronavirus spike peptide pools or control peptides (ViraFEST assay). Culture proceeded for approximately ten days, and CD4+ T cells were then isolated by negative selection. The sequence came from a human donor who had recovered from COVID-19. V is TRBV20-1 and J is TRBJ2-1, with a weak D call TRBD2 (5 bases). The specimen was CD4+ T cells from blood, cultured in vitro. DNA of the CDR3: TGCAGTGCTAGGGACTTCCTAAATGAGCAGTTCTTC. This sequence encodes CSARDFLNEQFF.